This entry lists 29 T cell receptor beta chains sequenced from one sample in a study of CD8+ T cells in alopecia areata. Investigators isolated RNA and reverse transcribed it into cDNA to act as the sequencing template. Produced via immunoSEQ multiplex PCR; TCRdb's table is partial and in-frame only. The data hold 200,000 or so clones, with 57% observed a single time. Sequenced here: CD4+ T cells sorted from blood, sampled at week 0. All receptors come from a human donor with alopecia areata.

The rearrangement joins TRBV6-6 to TRBJ2-4; TRBD1 is a possible D gene (6 bases). The CDR3 is 13 amino acids. Trimming removed 0 bases at V and 14 bases at J, with 14 bases between. Germline V CDR1 and CDR2: MNHNY, SVGAGI (reference sequence). The CDR3 DNA reads TGTGCCAGCAGTTACTCAGGCTCGGGACAAGAGTACTTC. Its translation: CASSYSGSGQEYF.

This clone has more than one count but fewer than ten. This chain links TRBV7-8 with TRBJ2-1; TRBD1 matches 7 bases. The germline V gene encodes CDR1 SGHVS and CDR2 FQNEAQ. This CDR3 spans 13 amino acids. The trim removed 5 bases at V and 7 bases at J, leaving 5 bases unmatched. The CDR3 loop reads CASSGTVGNEQFF. CDR3 bases: TGTGCCAGCAGCGGGACAGTCGGGAATGAGCAGTTCTTC.

The chain has TRBV18 and TRBJ2-6; TRBD1 might be the D (6 bases). V was pared by 6 bases and J by 1 base, with 22 bases between. This CDR3 has 19 amino acids. Germline-derived CDR1 and CDR2 are KGHSH and LQKENI. The chain's CDR3 is CASSRSGGVLVSGANVLTF. CDR3 sequence (DNA): TGTGCCAGCTCGCGCTCTGGGGGCGTACTTGTATCTGGGGCCAACGTCCTGACTTTC.

The V call is TRBV9, the J call TRBJ2-3; 10 nucleotides match TRBD2. V was pared by 3 bases and J by 0 bases, with 4 bases of the junction left unmatched. CDR1 is SGDLS, CDR2 YYNGEE, per germline. The CDR3 loop spans 16 amino acids. CDR3 nucleotide sequence: TGTGCCAGCAGCGAGAGCGGGAGGGTTAGCACAGATACGCAGTATTTT. Protein: CASSESGRVSTDTQYF.

The rearrangement joins TRBV5-4 to TRBJ2-1; possibly TRBD2 for D (5 bases). V lost 4 bases, J lost 4 bases, and 12 bases lay in between. The CDR3 totals 14 residues. CDR1 is SGHNT and CDR2 is YYREEE in the germline V gene (reference sequence). DNA for the CDR3: TGTGCCAGCAGCACTTGGCGGGCTTACAATGAGCAGTTCTTC. Translating it yields CASSTWRAYNEQFF.

The chain links TRBV10-3 to TRBJ1-2; tentatively, D is TRBD1 (6 bases). Germline-derived CDR1 and CDR2 are ENHRY and SYGVKD. This CDR3 spans 12 amino acids. Trimming took off 5 bases at V and 4 bases at J, with 8 bases between the two ends. CDR3 protein: CAISTGTYGYTF. In DNA, the CDR3 is TGTGCCATCAGTACAGGGACCTATGGCTACACCTTC.

The rearrangement links TRBV11-2 to TRBJ2-1; D is perhaps TRBD1 (6 bases). This CDR3 spans 18 amino acids. Germline assignment: CDR1 SGHAT and CDR2 FQNNGV. Trimming took off 4 bases at V and 0 bases at J, with 19 bases between the two ends. CDR3 DNA sequence: TGTGCCAGCAGCTCCTACCTAGGACAGTCCGGCTCCTACAATGAGCAGTTCTTC. It encodes CASSSYLGQSGSYNEQFF.

The V call is TRBV29-1, the J call TRBJ1-1; D not certain. The CDR3 loop spans 11 amino acids. V lost 4 bases to trimming and J lost 6 bases, with 9 bases between them. Germline values: CDR1 SQVTM, CDR2 ANQGSEA. The CDR3 here is CSVAPGAEAFF. CDR3 DNA sequence: TGCAGCGTTGCCCCGGGCGCTGAAGCTTTCTTT.

This clone was seen once. This sequence joins TRBV9 and TRBJ1-1; TRBD1 might be the D (5 bases). Trimming removed 3 bases at V and 1 base at J, with 13 bases between. CDR3 length: 15 amino acids. Germline CDR1 and CDR2: SGDLS and YYNGEE. The CDR3, as DNA: TGTGCCAGCAGCGCCACGCCGGGACCGAACACTGAAGCTTTCTTT. Translated, it gives CASSATPGPNTEAFF.

This sequence joins TRBV7-6 and TRBJ2-3; D uncertain. Germline V lookup: CDR1 SGHVS, CDR2 FNYEAQ. The CDR3 contains 12 residues. The V and J ends lost 2 bases and 0 bases respectively, with 0 bases between them. CDR3 sequence: CASSLSTDTQYF. CDR3 sequence (DNA): TGTGCCAGCAGCTTAAGCACAGATACGCAGTATTTT.

This clone showed up just a few times. This sequence joins TRBV5-5 and TRBJ2-3, with D unclear. The CDR3 length is 14 residues. V was clipped by 1 base and J by 3 bases, with 9 bases between them. Per germline, CDR1 SGHKS and CDR2 YYEKEE (reference sequence). In DNA, the CDR3 is TGTGCCAGCAGCTTGATCGTTAGGACAGATACGCAGTATTTT. Translating it yields CASSLIVRTDTQYF.

A few counts support this clone. The chain has TRBV30 and TRBJ1-2, with 8 bases identical to TRBD1. The CDR3 is 13 residues long. The trim removed 7 bases at V and 5 bases at J, leaving 9 bases unmatched. The germline CDR1 and CDR2 sequences are GTSNPN and SVGIG (reference sequence). The CDR3 DNA reads TGTGCCTTCGGTGGGTACAGGGGGTATGGCTACACCTTC. Its protein is CAFGGYRGYGYTF.

The genes are TRBV5-6 and TRBJ2-1; 8 bases map to TRBD1. This CDR3 contains 17 residues. V shed 2 bases and J 5 bases; nucleotides not matched to a gene: 12. Germline values: CDR1 SGHDT, CDR2 YYEEEE. For the CDR3, the DNA is TGTGCCAGCAGCTTAGGTTCGGGGACAGGCCTCCACAATGAGCAGTTCTTC. It is translated as CASSLGSGTGLHNEQFF. Filled out from reference TRBV5-6 and TRBJ2-1, the complete variable domain reads DAGVTQSPTHLIKTRGQQVTLRCSPKSGHDTVSWYQQALGQGPQFIFQYYEEEERQRGNFPDRFSGHQFPNYSSELNVNALLLGDSALYLCASSLGSGTGLHNEQFFGPGTRLTVL.

The gene calls are TRBV29-1 and TRBJ1-2, with D possibly matching TRBD1 (5 bases). Germline assignment: CDR1 SQVTM and CDR2 ANQGSEA. CDR3 length: 12 amino acids. Trimming removed 7 bases at V and 8 bases at J, with 17 bases between. CDR3 amino acids: CSARSGSQGYTF. In nucleotides, the CDR3 is TGCAGCGCTCGGTCAGGGAGTCAGGGCTACACCTTC. The whole variable domain, remainder taken from reference TRBV29-1 and TRBJ1-2, is SAVISQKPSRDICQRGTSLTIQCQVDSQVTMMFWYRQQPGQSLTLIATANQGSEATYESGFVIDKFPISRPNLTFSTLTVSNMSPEDSSIYLCSARSGSQGYTFGSGTRLTVV.

The chain recombines TRBV9 with TRBJ2-1; possibly TRBD2 for D (5 bases). The CDR3 sequence is 15 residues long. Trimming took 1 base from V and 4 from J, leaving 12 bases between them. Germline V lookup: CDR1 SGDLS, CDR2 YYNGEE. The CDR3 here is CASSVRSGLYNEQFF. The CDR3 bases are TGTGCCAGCAGCGTAAGAAGCGGCCTATACAATGAGCAGTTCTTC.

There are a few counts of this clone. The rearrangement uses TRBV29-1 and TRBJ1-1; D perhaps matches TRBD1 (5 bases). V gave up 6 bases and J gave up 4 bases, with 15 bases separating them. Germline values: CDR1 SQVTM, CDR2 ANQGSEA. The CDR3 has 13 amino acids. The CDR3 sequence: CSVGRGVGTEAFF. DNA of the CDR3: TGCAGCGTGGGCAGAGGGGTGGGCACTGAAGCTTTCTTT.

V gene TRBV6-4 combines with J gene TRBJ2-1; TRBD2 matches at 11 bases. The junction had 12 bases not matched to a gene; V was cut back by 5 bases and J by 0 bases. Germline V gene lookup returns CDR1 MRHNA and CDR2 SNTAGT. The length of the CDR3 is 19 residues. In nucleotides, the CDR3 is TGTGCCAGCAGTCCCGGGACTAGCGGACTCGCGAGCTCCTACAATGAGCAGTTCTTC. The encoded protein is CASSPGTSGLASSYNEQFF.

V is TRBV5-6 and J is TRBJ2-7; a weak D match, TRBD2 (5 bases). V lost 1 base and J 7 bases, leaving 12 bases between the germline ends. This CDR3 is 13 amino acids long. Germline CDR1 is SGHDT and CDR2 is YYEEEE. CDR3 DNA sequence: TGTGCCAGCAGCTTGTACGGGGTGGGTGAGCAGTACTTC. It encodes CASSLYGVGEQYF.

The rearrangement uses TRBV6-1 and TRBJ2-7; 7 positions agree with TRBD2. Germline trimming cut 8 bases from V and 4 bases from J; bases unmatched to any gene: 8. Germline CDR1 reads MNHNS; CDR2 reads SASEGT. The CDR3 loop spans 13 amino acids. In DNA, the CDR3 is TGTGCCAGCCGAAGGACTAGAGCTTACGAGCAGTACTTC. Its protein is CASRRTRAYEQYF.

The J gene is TRBJ1-1, the V gene TRBV7-9, with TRBD1 matching 8 bases. The germline V gene has CDR1 SEHNR and CDR2 FQNEAQ (reference sequence). J lost 2 bases, V lost 4 bases, and 6 bases had no gene match. CDR3 length: 15 residues. CDR3 region: CASSYRTGYNTEAFF. DNA of the CDR3: TGTGCCAGCAGCTACCGGACAGGGTATAACACTGAAGCTTTCTTT.

The chain recombines TRBV11-2 with TRBJ2-3; D perhaps matches TRBD2 (6 bases). V dropped 5 bases and J dropped 2 bases, with 14 bases sitting between them. The CDR3 extends over 15 amino acids. CDR1 is SGHAT, CDR2 FQNNGV, per germline. For the CDR3, the DNA is TGTGCCAGCAGCGGGGACTCCTTATACACAGATACGCAGTATTTT. This sequence encodes CASSGDSLYTDTQYF. Variable domain in full (rest from reference TRBV11-2 and TRBJ2-3): EAGVAQSPRYKIIEKRQSVAFWCNPISGHATLYWYQQILGQGPKLLIQFQNNGVVDDSQLPKDRFSAERLKGVDSTLKIQPAKLEDSAVYLCASSGDSLYTDTQYFGPGTRLTVL.

The chain joins TRBV23-1 to TRBJ2-1; 10 bases map to TRBD2. TRBV23-1 is marked as an open reading frame, function uncertain. CDR3 length: 16 amino acids. Germline trimming cut 4 bases from V and 7 bases from J; bases unmatched to any gene: 10. The CDR3 nucleotides are TGCGCCAGCAGTCTTCCAGCGGGAGGGCTTGGAAATGAGCAGTTCTTC. Protein sequence: CASSLPAGGLGNEQFF.

The sample holds one count of this clone. The chain links TRBV29-1 to TRBJ2-5; the D is unclear. The CDR3 is made up of 12 amino acids. CDR1 SQVTM and CDR2 ANQGSEA come from the germline V gene. V was clipped by 3 bases and J by 11 bases, with 16 bases between them. As DNA, the CDR3 is TGCAGCGTTGATCCTCTGGGGTCGGAGCAGTACTTC. This gives the protein CSVDPLGSEQYF.

The chain is built from TRBV30 and TRBJ2-5; 11 bases agree with TRBD2. From germline, CDR1 is GTSNPN and CDR2 SVGIG (reference sequence). The CDR3 contains 17 residues. The ends lost 1 base at V and 5 bases at J; junction bases unmatched: 12. The DNA for the CDR3 is TGTGCCTGGAGTGATTTAGCGGGAGGGCCCATCCGTGAGACCCAGTACTTC. Its protein product is CAWSDLAGGPIRETQYF.

The chain joins TRBV7-2 to TRBJ2-7; a possible D gene is TRBD2 (5 bases). Trimming removed 5 bases from V and 3 bases from J, with 8 bases in between. CDR3 size: 12 residues. CDR1 and CDR2 from the germline V gene are SGHTA and FQGNSA. Written as DNA, the CDR3 is TGTGCCAGCAGCCCGGGATACTACGAGCAGTACTTC. Its translation: CASSPGYYEQYF.

The chain uses TRBV30 and TRBJ1-5, with no clear D. This CDR3 spans 14 amino acids. Germline lookup yields CDR1 GTSNPN and CDR2 SVGIG (reference sequence). V lost 3 bases to trimming and J lost 1 base, with 10 bases between them. The CDR3: CAWRKGGSNQPQHF. The DNA for the CDR3 is TGTGCCTGGAGAAAAGGAGGAAGCAATCAGCCCCAGCATTTT.

This clone was detected a few times. The chain recombines TRBV5-1 with TRBJ2-3, with D perhaps TRBD1 (7 bases). CDR3 length: 15 residues. The germline CDR1 and CDR2 sequences are SGHRS and YFSETQ. V was pared by 4 bases and J by 2 bases, with 14 bases between. The CDR3 DNA is TGCGCCAGCAGCCGCGGGGACAGCCCCACAGATACGCAGTATTTT. Its protein product is CASSRGDSPTDTQYF. Full variable domain (outside the CDR3, taken from reference TRBV5-1 and TRBJ2-3): KAGVTQTPRYLIKTRGQQVTLSCSPISGHRSVSWYQQTPGQGLQFLFEYFSETQRNKGNFPGRFSGRQFSNSRSEMNVSTLELGDSALYLCASSRGDSPTDTQYFGPGTRLTVL.

This clone was observed many times. This chain uses TRBV9 with TRBJ1-5, with no clear D. The CDR3 consists of 13 residues. From germline, CDR1 is SGDLS and CDR2 YYNGEE. Trimming left V 0 bases short and J 6 bases short, with 7 bases between. CDR3 in DNA: TGTGCCAGCAGCGTAGGGGTGACTCAGCCCCAGCATTTT. It is translated as CASSVGVTQPQHF.

The CDR3 sequence is CASTSGVTGALGYTF. The DNA for the CDR3 is TGTGCCAGCACCTCTGGGGTTACAGGGGCGCTTGGCTACACCTTC. The chain joins TRBV6-1 to TRBJ1-2; 7 nucleotides agree with TRBD1. The CDR3 spans 15 residues. The germline V gene encodes CDR1 MNHNS and CDR2 SASEGT. V lost 7 bases to trimming and J lost 7 bases; unmatched junction nucleotides: 15.